This entry is about one T cell receptor beta chain. Method: immunoSEQ multiplex PCR; TCRdb's copy keeps in-frame clones and lacks some. The repertoire holds some 25,000 clones, with about 86% as singletons. This entry is derived from a study of OX40 agonist ivuxolimab in advanced cancers. For the study at large: Patients were given ivuxolimab, an antibody that agonizes OX40 (CD134).

Looked up from germline, CDR1 is SGDLS and CDR2 is YYNGEE. Unmatched junction bases numbered 5, after V lost 2 bases and J lost 4 bases. This CDR3 region has 14 residues. The sequenced sample was CD4+ or CD8+ T cells sorted from blood, obtained in a trial of the OX40 agonist ivuxolimab. The genes are TRBV9 and TRBJ2-7; 8 bases map to TRBD1. The TCR was taken from an adult with an advanced solid tumor such as melanoma, head and neck, liver or kidney cancer. In DNA, the CDR3 is TGTGCCAGCAGCGTGGGACAGGTCCAGTACGAGCAGTACTTC. This translates into CASSVGQVQYEQYF.